The T cell receptor (beta chain) described here comes from a study of shared clonotypes between healthy human individuals. Turning to the study itself: A couple of women and a few men aged 18 to 49 served as donors.

Deep level was the assay's run setting. In the authors' methods: ImmunoSEQ gave junction-only sequences without quality scores, so filtering differed. Sequencing was performed with immunoSEQ multiplex PCR; in TCRdb, only in-frame clones are kept and a portion is missing. V and J calls and clone size are copied from that table; D and trimming were computed from the DNA. The table includes about 690,000 clones, about 90% detected once. Combining CD45RO+ cells with CCR7-negative CD45RA+ TemRA cells gave CD8 memory. CDR1 is SGHDT, CDR2 YYEEEE, per germline. The CDR3 runs to 19 residues. The V segment lost 4 bases and the J segment 0 bases; nucleotides outside the gene matches: 17.

The rearrangement joins TRBV5-6 to TRBJ2-3, with 7 bases lining up with TRBD1. Material: memory CD8+ T cells from PBMCs. This sample's subset: CD45RO+ cells pooled with CCR7-negative TemRA cells. The TCR comes from a man aged 18 to 30 in good health. Some clones in this sample may be carry-over from other donors' samples. DNA of the CDR3: TGTGCCAGCAGCCCAGACCGGGACAGAGTTATCCTTAGCACAGATACGCAGTATTTT. This codes for CASSPDRDRVILSTDTQYF.